Presented here are 29 T cell receptor beta chains from one specimen sequenced in a study of T cell responses to AZD1222 COVID-19 vaccine. Clones were read by immunoSEQ multiplex PCR, and TCRdb kept only the in-frame ones, dropping some. This sample has 67,000 or so clones, with 84% found just once. Source: peripheral blood, taken on day 0 of AZD1222 vaccination. The receptors come from an adult in good health.

The gene calls are TRBV28 and TRBJ2-7; no clear D. Deletions cut 6 bases from V and 3 bases from J, with 9 bases between. This CDR3 spans 12 amino acids. Germline-derived CDR1 and CDR2 are MDHEN and SYDVKM. CDR3 in amino acids: CASSGKYYEQYF. In DNA, the CDR3 is TGTGCCAGCAGCGGAAAATACTACGAGCAGTACTTC.

The V and J genes are TRBV5-6 and TRBJ2-7; 7 positions agree with TRBD1. The CDR3 loop spans 14 amino acids. Germline values: CDR1 SGHDT, CDR2 YYEEEE. V gave up 2 bases and J gave up 2 bases; unmatched junction bases: 4. DNA of the CDR3: TGTGCCAGCAGCTTACCGGGACAGACCTACGAGCAGTACTTC. Amino acids: CASSLPGQTYEQYF.

This clone turned up a few times. J is TRBJ2-7 and V is TRBV6-6; D possibly matches TRBD1 or TRBD2 (5 bases each). The V and J ends lost 2 bases and 2 bases respectively, with 16 bases between them. This CDR3 spans 16 amino acids. Germline CDR1 reads MNHNY; CDR2 reads SVGAGI (reference sequence). The CDR3, as DNA: TGTGCCAGCAGTTACGACGGGACCTCTACCACCTACGAGCAGTACTTC. Its translation: CASSYDGTSTTYEQYF.

The chain recombines TRBV7-2 with TRBJ2-1; D ambiguous. V was shortened by 1 base and J by 8 bases, with 3 bases between the two germline ends. Per the germline V gene, CDR1 is SGHTA and CDR2 is FQGNSA. The length of the CDR3 is 11 residues. The CDR3 region is CASSLGHEQFF. The CDR3 DNA reads as TGTGCCAGCAGCTTAGGACATGAGCAGTTCTTC.

The chain uses TRBV6-6 and TRBJ2-3, with D perhaps matching TRBD1 (6 bases). Trimming took off 6 bases at V and 4 bases at J, with 14 bases between the two ends. CDR3 length equals 14 residues. Germline V gene lookup returns CDR1 MNHNY and CDR2 SVGAGI (reference sequence). In DNA form, the CDR3 reads TGTGCCAGCAGCTTCCAGGGGCAGGCAGATACGCAGTATTTT. Residues: CASSFQGQADTQYF.

This sequence joins TRBV7-2 and TRBJ2-2; 10 bases match TRBD1. There are 17 residues in the CDR3. V gave up 5 bases and J gave up 4 bases; unmatched junction bases: 10. CDR1 is SGHTA and CDR2 is FQGNSA in the germline V gene. This CDR3 is CASSRPGGQGSTGELFF. For the CDR3, the DNA is TGTGCCAGCAGCCGCCCCGGGGGACAGGGGAGCACCGGGGAGCTGTTTTTT.

This sequence joins TRBV7-9 and TRBJ1-5, with D maybe TRBD1 (5 bases). V was cut by 2 bases and J by 7 bases, with 21 bases left in between. The CDR3 extends over 17 amino acids. Germline lookup yields CDR1 SEHNR and CDR2 FQNEAQ (reference sequence). The CDR3 DNA is TGTGCCAGCAGCTTAAGTTCGCCGGGGCGGGAGAGGCAGCCCCAGCATTTT. Amino acids: CASSLSSPGRERQPQHF.

This clone was recorded once. The chain joins TRBV29-1 to TRBJ1-1; possible D gene TRBD1, 6 bases. The germline gives CDR1 SQVTM, CDR2 ANQGSEA. The CDR3 loop spans 12 amino acids. Trimming took off 6 bases at V and 1 base at J, with 9 bases between the two ends. The CDR3 nucleotides are TGCAGCGTGGGGGGCTGGAACACTGAAGCTTTCTTT. Its protein is CSVGGWNTEAFF.

The sample holds one count of this clone. The chain combines TRBV7-2 with TRBJ1-1; 7 positions agree with TRBD1. Losses at the gene ends were 5 bases for V and 11 bases for J; bases not matched to a gene: 14. Germline assignment: CDR1 SGHTA and CDR2 FQGNSA. This CDR3 contains 14 residues. CDR3 DNA sequence: TGTGCCAGCAGCCTAACAAAGGGACAGCGGACTGCTTTCTTT. Encoded protein: CASSLTKGQRTAFF.

This clone was seen only once. J is TRBJ1-2 and V is TRBV6-4; 8 bases are shared with TRBD1. Germline lookup yields CDR1 MRHNA and CDR2 SNTAGT. V was clipped by 3 bases and J by 0 bases; unmatched bases: 3. The CDR3 sequence is 15 residues long. CDR3 in DNA: TGTGCCAGCAGTGAGTCGGGACAGGCTAACTATGGCTACACCTTC. This sequence encodes CASSESGQANYGYTF.

This chain connects TRBV5-4 to TRBJ1-2; D remains ambiguous. Germline V gene lookup returns CDR1 SGHNT and CDR2 YYREEE (reference sequence). The CDR3 loop spans 13 amino acids. Trimming removed 5 bases at V and 4 bases at J, with 12 bases between. The CDR3 nucleotides are TGTGCCAGCAGACAACCGAGCTCCTATGGCTACACCTTC. Amino acid sequence: CASRQPSSYGYTF.

In regard to this clone: Distinct nucleotide sequences in the sample also encode this CDR3. The V gene is TRBV7-3, the J gene TRBJ2-5; possible D gene TRBD2, 6 bases. From germline, CDR1 is SGHTA and CDR2 FQGTGA. V lost 3 bases and J lost 2, with 7 bases in between. This CDR3 contains 13 residues. As DNA, the CDR3 is TGTGCCAGCAGCTTGGAGGGGCAAGAGACCCAGTACTTC. Translated, it gives CASSLEGQETQYF.

The rearrangement joins TRBV5-1 to TRBJ1-2; 8 nucleotides line up with TRBD1. J lost 6 bases, V lost 4 bases, and 17 bases had no gene match. Looked up from germline, CDR1 is SGHRS and CDR2 is YFSETQ. The CDR3 runs to 17 residues. In DNA form, the CDR3 reads TGCGCCAGCAGCATCCTTCCGGCCAGGGGGCTTTCGGATGGCTACACCTTC. It translates to CASSILPARGLSDGYTF.

The chain uses TRBV30 and TRBJ1-4; D may be TRBD1 (5 bases). CDR3 length: 15 amino acids. Trimming took 0 bases from V and 4 from J, leaving 12 bases between them. The germline gives CDR1 GTSNPN, CDR2 SVGIG (reference sequence). DNA for the CDR3: TGTGCCTGGAGTGTACGGGGGACGGGTAATGAAAAACTGTTTTTT. Translated, it gives CAWSVRGTGNEKLFF. Supplemented by reference TRBV30 and TRBJ1-4, the full variable domain reads SQTIHQWPATLVQPVGSPLSLECTVEGTSNPNLYWYRQAAGRGLQLLFYSVGIGQISSEVPQNLSASRPQDRQFILSSKKLLLSDSGFYLCAWSVRGTGNEKLFFGSGTQLSVL.

The rearrangement links TRBV28 to TRBJ1-3; D is unresolved. This CDR3 is 10 amino acids long. The V end was cut by 8 bases, the J end by 1 base, with 0 bases between. The germline V gene has CDR1 MDHEN and CDR2 SYDVKM. The CDR3 bases are TGTGCCAGCTCTGGAAACACCATATATTTT. Protein sequence: CASSGNTIYF.

The chain is built from TRBV7-2 and TRBJ2-5; 7 bases are a match to TRBD1. With V trimmed by 5 bases and J by 5 bases, 8 bases remained unmatched. Germline V gene lookup returns CDR1 SGHTA and CDR2 FQGNSA. The CDR3 runs 14 residues. DNA of the CDR3: TGTGCCAGCAGCCTTAACAGGGGCGGCGAGACCCAGTACTTC. Residues: CASSLNRGGETQYF.

The V gene is TRBV6-5, the J gene TRBJ1-4, with D uncertain. V was pared by 8 bases and J by 3 bases, with 7 bases between. The CDR3 covers 12 residues. Germline lookup yields CDR1 MNHEY and CDR2 SVGAGI. The CDR3 bases are TGTGCCAGCCAAGGACCTAATGAAAAACTGTTTTTT. It codes for CASQGPNEKLFF.

The J gene is TRBJ2-5, the V gene TRBV7-9; TRBD1 agrees at 9 bases. V lost 4 bases to trimming and J lost 7 bases; unmatched junction nucleotides: 7. Germline CDR1 reads SEHNR; CDR2 reads FQNEAQ (reference sequence). This CDR3 has 14 residues. Written as DNA, the CDR3 is TGTGCCAGCAGCTCACGGGACAGGGTGGGGACCCAGTACTTC. Its translation: CASSSRDRVGTQYF.

V usage is TRBV10-2 and J usage is TRBJ2-3; no clear D. The CDR3 spans 14 residues. Germline CDR1 WSHSY, CDR2 SAAADI. V gave up 3 bases and J gave up 5 bases, with 12 bases separating them. The CDR3 protein is CASSDWGPGDTQYF. As DNA, the CDR3 is TGCGCCAGCAGTGACTGGGGTCCGGGAGATACGCAGTATTTT.

The rearrangement joins TRBV27 to TRBJ2-6; unclear D gene. Trimming shortened V by 2 bases and J by 2 bases, and 10 bases separated the two germline ends. The length of the CDR3 is 16 residues. The germline gives CDR1 MNHEY, CDR2 SMNVEV (reference sequence). CDR3 coding DNA: TGTGCCAGCAGTTTAGTGCCTGGGGCTGGGGCCAACGTCCTGACTTTC. The encoded protein is CASSLVPGAGANVLTF.

This clone was detected only a few times. Other DNA sequences in this specimen translate into the identical CDR3. V gene TRBV18 combines with J gene TRBJ2-5; 7 bases match TRBD2. The CDR3 runs to 14 residues. Germline CDR1 is KGHSH and CDR2 is LQKENI. J lost 4 bases, V lost 0 bases, and 2 bases had no gene match. CDR3 bases: TGTGCCAGCTCACCACCGGGAGGGTTAGAGACCCAGTACTTC. This sequence encodes CASSPPGGLETQYF. Looking up the rest from reference TRBV18 and TRBJ2-5 gives the full variable domain: NAGVMQNPRHLVRRRGQEARLRCSPMKGHSHVYWYRQLPEEGLKFMVYLQKENIIDESGMPKERFSAEFPKEGPSILRIQQVVRGDSAAYFCASSPPGGLETQYFGPGTRLLVL.

This clone was seen a few times. V gene TRBV5-1 combines with J gene TRBJ1-1; 8 positions agree with TRBD1. Looked up from germline, CDR1 is SGHRS and CDR2 is YFSETQ. Trimming at V came to 2 bases and at J to 0 bases, leaving 6 bases not matched to a gene. This CDR3 has 16 amino acids. The CDR3 sequence is CASSFTQGALNTEAFF. In DNA form, the CDR3 reads TGCGCCAGCAGCTTCACCCAGGGGGCCTTGAACACTGAAGCTTTCTTT.

The chain employs TRBV6-5 and TRBJ1-1; TRBD1 might be the D (5 bases). The ends were cut back, 5 bases at V and 1 base at J, with 8 bases in the middle. Germline V gene lookup returns CDR1 MNHEY and CDR2 SVGAGI. This CDR3 is built from 13 residues. This CDR3 is CASSTDKNTEAFF. DNA of the CDR3: TGTGCCAGCAGTACGGACAAGAACACTGAAGCTTTCTTT.

The genes are TRBV28 and TRBJ1-1; 7 nucleotides agree with TRBD1. The V and J ends lost 4 bases and 3 bases, in that order; junction bases with no gene match: 5. Germline loops: CDR1 MDHEN, CDR2 SYDVKM. This CDR3 comprises 14 residues. In DNA, the CDR3 is TGTGCCAGCAGTTCGGCACAGGGGTACACTGAAGCTTTCTTT. Translation: CASSSAQGYTEAFF.

The J gene is TRBJ2-5, the V gene TRBV5-1, with 16 bases aligning to TRBD2. This CDR3 spans 19 amino acids. Trimming removed 3 bases from V and 3 bases from J; junction bases left unmatched: 11. CDR1 is SGHRS, CDR2 YFSETQ, per germline. CDR3: CASSYGGMGLAGGKETQYF. The CDR3 nucleotides are TGCGCCAGCAGCTATGGAGGCATGGGACTAGCGGGGGGGAAAGAGACCCAGTACTTC. Supplemented by reference TRBV5-1 and TRBJ2-5, the full variable domain reads KAGVTQTPRYLIKTRGQQVTLSCSPISGHRSVSWYQQTPGQGLQFLFEYFSETQRNKGNFPGRFSGRQFSNSRSEMNVSTLELGDSALYLCASSYGGMGLAGGKETQYFGPGTRLLVL.

The rearrangement links TRBV3-1 (or the pseudogene TRBV3-2) to TRBJ2-5; the D gene is possibly TRBD1 (7 bases). Looked up from germline, CDR1 is LGHDT and CDR2 is YNNKEL (reference sequence). V lost 5 bases and J lost 5, with 15 bases in between. The CDR3 is 14 residues long. The CDR3 nucleotides are TGTGCCAGCAGCATAGGACAGGCGGGGGAGACCCAGTACTTC. Amino acids: CASSIGQAGETQYF.

The rearrangement links TRBV18 to TRBJ2-7; a possible D gene is TRBD1 (5 bases). V was trimmed by 2 bases and J by 3 bases, leaving 5 bases between them. Germline CDR1 KGHSH, CDR2 LQKENI. The CDR3 runs 12 residues. The CDR3 coding sequence is TGTGCCAGCTCACCAGACAGCTACGAGCAGTACTTC. Amino acid sequence: CASSPDSYEQYF.

The chain joins TRBV18 to TRBJ1-1; no definite D call. This CDR3 region has 13 residues. Germline V CDR1 and CDR2: KGHSH, LQKENI. The ends were cut back, 6 bases at V and 3 bases at J, with 11 bases in the middle. CDR3 amino acids: CASSSGEDTEAFF. The CDR3 nucleotides read TGTGCCAGCTCCTCAGGTGAGGACACTGAAGCTTTCTTT.

The CDR3 nucleotides are TGTGCCAGCACGACAGGGAATACTGAAGCTTTCTTT. Residues: CASTTGNTEAFF. This chain joins TRBV28 and TRBJ1-1, with TRBD1 matching over 7 bases. The germline gives CDR1 MDHEN, CDR2 SYDVKM. The trim removed 7 bases at V and 5 bases at J, leaving 4 bases unmatched. The CDR3 spans 12 residues.